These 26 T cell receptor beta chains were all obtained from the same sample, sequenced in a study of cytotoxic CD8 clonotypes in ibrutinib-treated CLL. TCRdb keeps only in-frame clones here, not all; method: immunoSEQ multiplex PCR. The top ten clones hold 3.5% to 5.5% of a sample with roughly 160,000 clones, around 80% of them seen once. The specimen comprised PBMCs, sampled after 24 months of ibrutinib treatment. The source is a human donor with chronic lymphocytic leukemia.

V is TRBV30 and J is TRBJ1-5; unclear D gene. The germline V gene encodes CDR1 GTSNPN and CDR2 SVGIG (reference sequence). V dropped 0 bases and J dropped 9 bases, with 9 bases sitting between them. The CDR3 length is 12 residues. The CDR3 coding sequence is TGTGCCTGGAGTGTAGCCGGTCGGCCCCAGCATTTT. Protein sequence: CAWSVAGRPQHF.

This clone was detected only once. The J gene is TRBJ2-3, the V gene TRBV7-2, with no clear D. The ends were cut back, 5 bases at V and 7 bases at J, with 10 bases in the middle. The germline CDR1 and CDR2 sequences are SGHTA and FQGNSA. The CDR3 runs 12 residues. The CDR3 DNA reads TGTGCCAGCAGCCCAAGACAACATACGCAGTATTTT. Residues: CASSPRQHTQYF. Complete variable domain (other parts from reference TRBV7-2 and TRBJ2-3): GAGVSQSPSNKVTEKGKDVELRCDPISGHTALYWYRQSLGQGLEFLIYFQGNSAPDKSGLPSDRFSAERTGGSVSTLTIQRTQQEDSAVYLCASSPRQHTQYFGPGTRLTVL.

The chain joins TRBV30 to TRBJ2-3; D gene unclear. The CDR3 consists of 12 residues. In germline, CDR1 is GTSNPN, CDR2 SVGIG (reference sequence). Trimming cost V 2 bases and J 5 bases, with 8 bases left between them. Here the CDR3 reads CAWSPFGDTQYF. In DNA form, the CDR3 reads TGTGCCTGGAGTCCTTTTGGAGATACGCAGTATTTT.

CDR3 in amino acids: CASSFGQAVRYTF. The CDR3, as DNA: TGTGCCAGCAGTTTTGGGCAGGCCGTTCGCTACACCTTC. V is TRBV28 and J is TRBJ1-2; D ambiguous. V was shortened by 3 bases and J by 9 bases, with 14 bases between the two germline ends. CDR1 and CDR2 from the germline V gene are MDHEN and SYDVKM. The CDR3 length is 13 residues.

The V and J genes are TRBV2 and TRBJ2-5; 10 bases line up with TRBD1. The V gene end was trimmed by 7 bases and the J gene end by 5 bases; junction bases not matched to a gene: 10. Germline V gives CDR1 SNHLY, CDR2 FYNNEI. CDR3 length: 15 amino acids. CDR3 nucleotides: TGTGCCAGCACCCTCACGTGGACAGGGGGTGAGACCCAGTACTTC. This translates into CASTLTWTGGETQYF. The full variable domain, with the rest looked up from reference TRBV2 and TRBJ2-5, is EPEVTQTPSHQVTQMGQEVILRCVPISNHLYFYWYRQILGQKVEFLVSFYNNEISEKSEIFDDQFSVERPDGSNFTLKIRSTKLEDSAMYFCASTLTWTGGETQYFGPGTRLLVL.

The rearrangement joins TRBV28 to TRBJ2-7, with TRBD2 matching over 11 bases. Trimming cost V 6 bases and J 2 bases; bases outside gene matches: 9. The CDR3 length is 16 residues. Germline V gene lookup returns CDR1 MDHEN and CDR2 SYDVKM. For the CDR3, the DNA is TGTGCCAGCAGGCCTTCACTAGCGGGAGTAACCTACGAGCAGTACTTC. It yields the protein CASRPSLAGVTYEQYF. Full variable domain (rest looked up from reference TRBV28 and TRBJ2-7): DVKVTQSSRYLVKRTGEKVFLECVQDMDHENMFWYRQDPGLGLRLIYFSYDVKMKEKGDIPEGYSVSREKKERFSLILESASTNQTSMYLCASRPSLAGVTYEQYFGPGTRLTVT.

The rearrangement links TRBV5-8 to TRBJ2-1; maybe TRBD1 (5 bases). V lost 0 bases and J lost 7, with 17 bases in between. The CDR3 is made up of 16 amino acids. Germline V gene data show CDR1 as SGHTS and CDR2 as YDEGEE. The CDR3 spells CASSLVGQGFRNEQFF. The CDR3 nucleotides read TGTGCCAGCAGCTTGGTGGGGCAGGGTTTTCGTAATGAGCAGTTCTTC.

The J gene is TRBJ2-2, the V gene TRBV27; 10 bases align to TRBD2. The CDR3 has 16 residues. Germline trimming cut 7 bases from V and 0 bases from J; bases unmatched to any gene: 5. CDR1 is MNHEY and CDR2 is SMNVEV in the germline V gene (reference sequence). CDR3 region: CASMGSGRTNTGELFF. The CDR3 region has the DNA TGTGCCAGCATGGGTAGCGGGAGGACGAACACCGGGGAGCTGTTTTTT.

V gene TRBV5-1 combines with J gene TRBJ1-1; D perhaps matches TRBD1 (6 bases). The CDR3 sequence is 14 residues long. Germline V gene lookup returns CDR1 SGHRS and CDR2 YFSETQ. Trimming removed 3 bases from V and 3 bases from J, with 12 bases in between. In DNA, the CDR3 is TGCGCCAGCAGCTCCAGGGGATGGGACACTGAAGCTTTCTTT. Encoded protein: CASSSRGWDTEAFF. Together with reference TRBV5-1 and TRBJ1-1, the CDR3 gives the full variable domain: KAGVTQTPRYLIKTRGQQVTLSCSPISGHRSVSWYQQTPGQGLQFLFEYFSETQRNKGNFPGRFSGRQFSNSRSEMNVSTLELGDSALYLCASSSRGWDTEAFFGQGTRLTVV.

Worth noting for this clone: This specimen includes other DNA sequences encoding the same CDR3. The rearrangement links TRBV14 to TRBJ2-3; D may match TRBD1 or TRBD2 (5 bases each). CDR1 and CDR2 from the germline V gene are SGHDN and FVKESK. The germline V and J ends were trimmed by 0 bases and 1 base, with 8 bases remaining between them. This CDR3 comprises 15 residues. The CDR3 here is CASSQERGRTDTQYF. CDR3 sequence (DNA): TGTGCCAGCAGCCAAGAGAGGGGTCGCACAGATACGCAGTATTTT.

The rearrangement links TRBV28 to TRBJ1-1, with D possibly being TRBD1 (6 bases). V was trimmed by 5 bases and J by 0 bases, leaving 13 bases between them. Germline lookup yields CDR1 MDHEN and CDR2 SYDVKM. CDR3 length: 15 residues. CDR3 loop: CASSPRGRVNTEAFF. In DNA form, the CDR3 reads TGTGCCAGCAGTCCCCGGGGGCGGGTGAACACTGAAGCTTTCTTT.

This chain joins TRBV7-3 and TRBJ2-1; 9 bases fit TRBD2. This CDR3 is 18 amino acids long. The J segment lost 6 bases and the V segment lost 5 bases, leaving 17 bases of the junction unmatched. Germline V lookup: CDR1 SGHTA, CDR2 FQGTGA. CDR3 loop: CASSPRVGSGSSSNEQFF. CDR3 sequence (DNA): TGTGCCAGCAGCCCCCGGGTCGGTAGCGGGAGTTCGTCCAATGAGCAGTTCTTC.

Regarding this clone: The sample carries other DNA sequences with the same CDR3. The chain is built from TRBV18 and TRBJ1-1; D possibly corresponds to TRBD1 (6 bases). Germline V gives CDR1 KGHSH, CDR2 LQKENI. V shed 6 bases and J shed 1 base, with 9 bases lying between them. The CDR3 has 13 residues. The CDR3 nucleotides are TGTGCCAGCTCCCCGGGACAGAACACTGAAGCTTTCTTT. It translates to CASSPGQNTEAFF.

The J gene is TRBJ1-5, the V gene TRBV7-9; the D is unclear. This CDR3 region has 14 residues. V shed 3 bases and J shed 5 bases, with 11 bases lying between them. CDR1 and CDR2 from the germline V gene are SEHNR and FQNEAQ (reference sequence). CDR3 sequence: CASSLGSNYQPQHF. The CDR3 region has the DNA TGTGCCAGCAGCTTGGGGAGCAACTATCAGCCCCAGCATTTT.

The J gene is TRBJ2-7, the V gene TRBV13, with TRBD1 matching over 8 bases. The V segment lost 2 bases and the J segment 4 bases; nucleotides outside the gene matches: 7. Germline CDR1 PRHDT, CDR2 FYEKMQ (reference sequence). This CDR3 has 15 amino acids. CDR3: CASSLIRGLKYEQYF. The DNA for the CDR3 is TGTGCCAGCAGCTTAATCAGGGGGCTGAAGTACGAGCAGTACTTC.

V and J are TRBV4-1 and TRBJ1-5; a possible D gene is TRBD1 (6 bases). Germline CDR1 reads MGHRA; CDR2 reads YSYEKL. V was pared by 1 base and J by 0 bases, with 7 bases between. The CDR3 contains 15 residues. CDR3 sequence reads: CASSQGGASNQPQHF. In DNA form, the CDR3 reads TGCGCCAGCAGCCAAGGGGGGGCTAGCAATCAGCCCCAGCATTTT.

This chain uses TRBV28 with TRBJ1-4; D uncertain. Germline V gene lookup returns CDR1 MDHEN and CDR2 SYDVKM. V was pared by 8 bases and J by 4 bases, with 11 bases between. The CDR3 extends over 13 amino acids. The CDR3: CASVTRLNEKLFF. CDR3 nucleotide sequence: TGTGCCAGCGTGACGAGGCTTAATGAAAAACTGTTTTTT.

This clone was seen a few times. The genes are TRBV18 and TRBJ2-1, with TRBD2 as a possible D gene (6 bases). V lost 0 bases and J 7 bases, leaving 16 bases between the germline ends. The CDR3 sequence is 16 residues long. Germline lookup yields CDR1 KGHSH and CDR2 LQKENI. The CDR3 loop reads CASSPPIRDLTNEQFF. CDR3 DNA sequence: TGTGCCAGCTCACCACCGATAAGGGACTTAACAAATGAGCAGTTCTTC.

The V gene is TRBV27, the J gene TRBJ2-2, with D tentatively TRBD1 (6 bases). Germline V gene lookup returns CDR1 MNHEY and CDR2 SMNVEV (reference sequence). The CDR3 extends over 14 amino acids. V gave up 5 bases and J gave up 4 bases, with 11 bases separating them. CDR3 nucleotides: TGTGCCAGCAGTCCACAGGGAATCACCGGGGAGCTGTTTTTT. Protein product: CASSPQGITGELFF.

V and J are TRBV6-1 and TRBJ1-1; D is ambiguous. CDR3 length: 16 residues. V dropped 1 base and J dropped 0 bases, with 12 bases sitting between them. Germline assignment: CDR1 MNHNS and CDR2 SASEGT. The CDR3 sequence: CASSEVVHRLNTEAFF. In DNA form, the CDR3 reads TGTGCCAGCAGTGAAGTGGTACACAGATTGAACACTGAAGCTTTCTTT.

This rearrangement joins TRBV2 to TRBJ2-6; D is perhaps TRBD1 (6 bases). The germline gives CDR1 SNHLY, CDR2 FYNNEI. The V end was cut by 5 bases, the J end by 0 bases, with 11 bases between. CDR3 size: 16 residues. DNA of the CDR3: TGTGCCAGCAGTAGGACAGTGCCCTCTGGGGCCAACGTCCTGACTTTC. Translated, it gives CASSRTVPSGANVLTF.

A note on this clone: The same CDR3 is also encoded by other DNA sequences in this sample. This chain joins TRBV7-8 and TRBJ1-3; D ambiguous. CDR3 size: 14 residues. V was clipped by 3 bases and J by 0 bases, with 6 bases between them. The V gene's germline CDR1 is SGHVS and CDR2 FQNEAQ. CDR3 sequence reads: CASSLTGSGNTIYF. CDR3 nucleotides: TGTGCCAGCAGCTTGACTGGCTCTGGAAACACCATATATTTT.

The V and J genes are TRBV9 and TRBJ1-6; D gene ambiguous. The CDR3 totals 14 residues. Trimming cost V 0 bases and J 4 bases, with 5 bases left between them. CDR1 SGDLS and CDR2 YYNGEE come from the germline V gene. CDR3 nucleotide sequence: TGTGCCAGCAGCGTAGTGGAGTATAATTCACCCCTCCACTTT. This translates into CASSVVEYNSPLHF.

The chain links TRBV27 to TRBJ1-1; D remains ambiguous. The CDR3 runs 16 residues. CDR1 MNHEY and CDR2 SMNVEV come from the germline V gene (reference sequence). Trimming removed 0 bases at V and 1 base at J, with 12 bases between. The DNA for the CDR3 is TGTGCCAGCAGTTTATCGACCGAACTAAAGAACACTGAAGCTTTCTTT. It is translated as CASSLSTELKNTEAFF.

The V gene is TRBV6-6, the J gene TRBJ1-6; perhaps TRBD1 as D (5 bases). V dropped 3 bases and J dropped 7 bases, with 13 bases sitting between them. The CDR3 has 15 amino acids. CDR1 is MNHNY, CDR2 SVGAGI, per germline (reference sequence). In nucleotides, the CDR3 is TGTGCCAGCAGTTATGTTGACAGCCCGAATTCACCCCTCCACTTT. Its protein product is CASSYVDSPNSPLHF.

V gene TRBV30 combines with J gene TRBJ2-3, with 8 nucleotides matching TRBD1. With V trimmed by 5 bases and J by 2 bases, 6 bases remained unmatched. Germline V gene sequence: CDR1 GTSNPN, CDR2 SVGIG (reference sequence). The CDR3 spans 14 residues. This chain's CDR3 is CAWSTGASTDTQYF. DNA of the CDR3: TGTGCCTGGTCGACAGGGGCCTCCACAGATACGCAGTATTTT.